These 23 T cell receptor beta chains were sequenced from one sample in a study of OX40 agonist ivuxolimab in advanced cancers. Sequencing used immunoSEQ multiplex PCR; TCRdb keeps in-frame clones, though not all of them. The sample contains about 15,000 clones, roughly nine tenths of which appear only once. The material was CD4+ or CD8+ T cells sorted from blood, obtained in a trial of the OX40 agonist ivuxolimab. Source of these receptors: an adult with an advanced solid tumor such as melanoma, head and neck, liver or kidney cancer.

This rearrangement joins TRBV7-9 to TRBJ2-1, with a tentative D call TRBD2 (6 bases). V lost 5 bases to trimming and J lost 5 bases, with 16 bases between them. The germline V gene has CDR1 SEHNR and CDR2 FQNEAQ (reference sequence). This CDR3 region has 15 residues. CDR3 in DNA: TGTGCCAGCAGCCGTAGCGGCACCAGAAACAATGAGCAGTTCTTC. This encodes CASSRSGTRNNEQFF.

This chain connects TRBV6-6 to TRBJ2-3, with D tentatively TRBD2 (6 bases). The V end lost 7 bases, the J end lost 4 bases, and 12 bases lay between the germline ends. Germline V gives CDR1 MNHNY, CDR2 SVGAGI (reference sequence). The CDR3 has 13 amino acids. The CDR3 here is CASTGERADTQYF. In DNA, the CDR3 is TGTGCCAGCACGGGGGAACGGGCAGATACGCAGTATTTT.

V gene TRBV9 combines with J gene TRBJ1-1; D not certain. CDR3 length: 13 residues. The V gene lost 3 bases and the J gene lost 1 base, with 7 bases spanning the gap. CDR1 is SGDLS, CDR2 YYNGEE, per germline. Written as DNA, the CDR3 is TGTGCCAGCAGCGCCGATACGAACACTGAAGCTTTCTTT. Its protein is CASSADTNTEAFF.

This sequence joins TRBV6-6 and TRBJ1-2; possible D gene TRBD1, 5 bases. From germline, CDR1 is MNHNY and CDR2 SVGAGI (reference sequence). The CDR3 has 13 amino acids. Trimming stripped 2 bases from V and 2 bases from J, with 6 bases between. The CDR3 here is CASSYGGNYGYTF. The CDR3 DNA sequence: TGTGCCAGCAGTTACGGGGGAAACTATGGCTACACCTTC.

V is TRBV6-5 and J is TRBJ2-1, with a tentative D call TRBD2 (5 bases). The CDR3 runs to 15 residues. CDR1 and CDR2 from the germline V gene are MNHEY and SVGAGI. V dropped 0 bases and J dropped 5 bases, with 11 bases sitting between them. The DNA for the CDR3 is TGTGCCAGCAGTTACTCTGGAGGAGGCCACAATGAGCAGTTCTTC. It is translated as CASSYSGGGHNEQFF.

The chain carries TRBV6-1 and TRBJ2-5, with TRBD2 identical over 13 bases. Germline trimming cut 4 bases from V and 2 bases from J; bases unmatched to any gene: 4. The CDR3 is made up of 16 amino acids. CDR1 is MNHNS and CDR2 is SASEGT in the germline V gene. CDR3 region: CASSAGTSGNQETQYF. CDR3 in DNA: TGTGCCAGCAGTGCCGGGACTAGCGGGAATCAAGAGACCCAGTACTTC.

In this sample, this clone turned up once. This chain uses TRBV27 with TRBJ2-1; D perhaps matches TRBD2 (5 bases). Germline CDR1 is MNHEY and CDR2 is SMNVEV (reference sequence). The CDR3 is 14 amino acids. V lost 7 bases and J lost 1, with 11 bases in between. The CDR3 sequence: CASKTSMSYNEQFF. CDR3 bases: TGTGCCAGCAAAACTAGTATGTCCTACAATGAGCAGTTCTTC.

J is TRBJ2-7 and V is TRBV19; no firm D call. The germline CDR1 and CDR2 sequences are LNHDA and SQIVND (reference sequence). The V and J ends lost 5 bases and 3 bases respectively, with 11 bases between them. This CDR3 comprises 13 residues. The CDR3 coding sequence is TGTGCCAGTAGTCCAGGAACCAACTACGAGCAGTACTTC. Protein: CASSPGTNYEQYF.

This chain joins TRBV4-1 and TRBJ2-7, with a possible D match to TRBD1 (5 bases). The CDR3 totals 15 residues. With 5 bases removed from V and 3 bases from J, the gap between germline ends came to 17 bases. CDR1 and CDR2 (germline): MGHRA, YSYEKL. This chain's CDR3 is CASSNSLGRNYEQYF. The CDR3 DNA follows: TGCGCCAGCAGCAACTCCTTGGGGCGGAACTACGAGCAGTACTTC.

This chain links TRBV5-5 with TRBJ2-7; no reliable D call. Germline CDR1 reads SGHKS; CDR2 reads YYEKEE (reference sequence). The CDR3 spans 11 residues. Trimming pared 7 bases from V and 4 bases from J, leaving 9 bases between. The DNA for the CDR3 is TGTGCCAGCGTGACGGGTTACGAGCAGTACTTC. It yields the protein CASVTGYEQYF.

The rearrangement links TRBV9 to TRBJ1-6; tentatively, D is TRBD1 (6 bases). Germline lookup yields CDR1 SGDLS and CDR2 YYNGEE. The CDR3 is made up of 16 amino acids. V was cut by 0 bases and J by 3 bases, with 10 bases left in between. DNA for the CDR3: TGTGCCAGCAGCGTAGGGGGGCACAACTATAATTCACCCCTCCACTTT. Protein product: CASSVGGHNYNSPLHF.

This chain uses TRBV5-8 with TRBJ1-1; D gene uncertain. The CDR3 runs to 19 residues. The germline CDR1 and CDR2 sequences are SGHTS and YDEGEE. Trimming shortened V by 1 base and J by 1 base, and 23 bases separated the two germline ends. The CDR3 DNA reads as TGTGCCAGCAGCTTGTCCCACTACACAAGTCTTGACGAGAACACTGAAGCTTTCTTT. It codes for CASSLSHYTSLDENTEAFF.

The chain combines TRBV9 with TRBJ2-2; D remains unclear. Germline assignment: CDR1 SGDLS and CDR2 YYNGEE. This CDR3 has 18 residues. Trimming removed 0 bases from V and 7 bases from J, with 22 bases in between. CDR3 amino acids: CASSVGFRGAPGGGELFF. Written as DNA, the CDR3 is TGTGCCAGCAGCGTAGGGTTCCGAGGAGCCCCCGGCGGCGGGGAGCTGTTTTTT.

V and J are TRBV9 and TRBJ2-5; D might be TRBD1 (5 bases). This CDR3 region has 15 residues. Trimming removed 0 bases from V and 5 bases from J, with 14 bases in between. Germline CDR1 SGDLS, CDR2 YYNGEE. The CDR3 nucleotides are TGTGCCAGCAGCGTAGAGGGGTCCCTGGGCGAGACCCAGTACTTC. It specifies CASSVEGSLGETQYF.

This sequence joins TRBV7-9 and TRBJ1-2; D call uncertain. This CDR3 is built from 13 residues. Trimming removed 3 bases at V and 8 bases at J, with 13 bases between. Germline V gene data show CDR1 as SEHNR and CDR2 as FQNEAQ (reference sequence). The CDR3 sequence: CASSFSRMWGYTF. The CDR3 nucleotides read TGTGCCAGCAGCTTTAGCAGAATGTGGGGCTACACCTTC.

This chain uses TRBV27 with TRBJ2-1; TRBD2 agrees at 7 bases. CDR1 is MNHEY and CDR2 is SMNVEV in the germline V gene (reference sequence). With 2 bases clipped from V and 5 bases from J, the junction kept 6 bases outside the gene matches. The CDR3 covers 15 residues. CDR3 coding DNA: TGTGCCAGCAGTTTAGCGGGAGCCCCTAACAATGAGCAGTTCTTC. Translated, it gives CASSLAGAPNNEQFF.

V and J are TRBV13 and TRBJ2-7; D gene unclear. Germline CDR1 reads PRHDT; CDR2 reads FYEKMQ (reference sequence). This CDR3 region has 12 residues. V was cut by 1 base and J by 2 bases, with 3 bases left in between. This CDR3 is CASSLVAYEQYF. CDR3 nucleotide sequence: TGTGCCAGCAGCTTAGTGGCCTACGAGCAGTACTTC. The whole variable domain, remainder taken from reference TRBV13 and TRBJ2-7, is AAGVIQSPRHLIKEKRETATLKCYPIPRHDTVYWYQQGPGQDPQFLISFYEKMQSDKGSIPDRFSAQQFSDYHSELNMSSLELGDSALYFCASSLVAYEQYFGPGTRLTVT.

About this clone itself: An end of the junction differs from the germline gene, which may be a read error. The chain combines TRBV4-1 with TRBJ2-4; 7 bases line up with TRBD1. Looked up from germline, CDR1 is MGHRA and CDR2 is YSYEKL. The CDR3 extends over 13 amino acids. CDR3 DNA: TGCGCCAGCAGCCCTGGGACAGAAAAGATTCAGTACTTC. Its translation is CASSPGTEKIQYF.

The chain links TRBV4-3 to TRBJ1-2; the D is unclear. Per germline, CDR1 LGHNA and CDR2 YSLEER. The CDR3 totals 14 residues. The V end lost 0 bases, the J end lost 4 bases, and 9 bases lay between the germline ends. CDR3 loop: CASSQETSSYGYTF. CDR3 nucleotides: TGCGCCAGCAGCCAAGAGACCAGTTCCTATGGCTACACCTTC.

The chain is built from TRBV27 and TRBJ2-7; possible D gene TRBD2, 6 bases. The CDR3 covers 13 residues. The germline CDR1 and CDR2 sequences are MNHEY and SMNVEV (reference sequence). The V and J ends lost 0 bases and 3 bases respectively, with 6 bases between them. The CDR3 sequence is CASSLSGGYEQYF. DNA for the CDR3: TGTGCCAGCAGTTTATCGGGGGGCTACGAGCAGTACTTC.

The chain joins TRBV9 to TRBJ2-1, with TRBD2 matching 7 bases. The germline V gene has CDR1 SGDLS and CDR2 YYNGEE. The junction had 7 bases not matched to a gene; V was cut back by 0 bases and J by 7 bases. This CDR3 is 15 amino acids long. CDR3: CASSVESGTGNEQFF. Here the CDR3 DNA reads TGTGCCAGCAGCGTAGAGAGCGGGACGGGTAATGAGCAGTTCTTC.

The CDR3 sequence is CASSLAGNTEAFF. In DNA, the CDR3 is TGTGCCAGCAGCTTGGCAGGGAACACTGAAGCTTTCTTT. The V call is TRBV5-6, the J call TRBJ1-1; D gene unclear. The CDR3 consists of 13 residues. Germline V gives CDR1 SGHDT, CDR2 YYEEEE. Trimming took 0 bases from V and 1 from J, leaving 4 bases between them. The full variable domain, rest sourced from reference TRBV5-6 and TRBJ1-1, is DAGVTQSPTHLIKTRGQQVTLRCSPKSGHDTVSWYQQALGQGPQFIFQYYEEEERQRGNFPDRFSGHQFPNYSSELNVNALLLGDSALYLCASSLAGNTEAFFGQGTRLTVV.

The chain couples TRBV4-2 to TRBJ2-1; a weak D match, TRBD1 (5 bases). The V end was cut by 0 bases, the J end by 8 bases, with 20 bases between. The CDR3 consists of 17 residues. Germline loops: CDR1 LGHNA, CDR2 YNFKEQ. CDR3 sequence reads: CASSQDGRGPVSDEQFF. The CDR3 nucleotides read TGTGCCAGCAGCCAAGATGGTAGGGGCCCTGTATCCGATGAGCAGTTCTTC.